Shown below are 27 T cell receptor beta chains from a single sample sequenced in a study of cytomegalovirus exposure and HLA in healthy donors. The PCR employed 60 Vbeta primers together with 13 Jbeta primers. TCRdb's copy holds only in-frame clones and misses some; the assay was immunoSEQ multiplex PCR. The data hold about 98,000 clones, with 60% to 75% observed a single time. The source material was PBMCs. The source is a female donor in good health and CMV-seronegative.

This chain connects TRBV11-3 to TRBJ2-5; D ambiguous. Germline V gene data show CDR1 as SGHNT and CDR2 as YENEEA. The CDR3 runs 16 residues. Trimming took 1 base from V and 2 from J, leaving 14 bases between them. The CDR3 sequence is CASSLALGPDQETQYF. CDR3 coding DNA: TGTGCCAGCAGCTTAGCCTTGGGCCCTGATCAAGAGACCCAGTACTTC.

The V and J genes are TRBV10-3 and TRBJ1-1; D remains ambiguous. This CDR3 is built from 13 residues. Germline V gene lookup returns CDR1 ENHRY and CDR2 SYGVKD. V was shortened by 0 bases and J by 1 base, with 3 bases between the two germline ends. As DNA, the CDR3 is TGTGCCATCAGTGAGTCCTCGAACACTGAAGCTTTCTTT. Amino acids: CAISESSNTEAFF.

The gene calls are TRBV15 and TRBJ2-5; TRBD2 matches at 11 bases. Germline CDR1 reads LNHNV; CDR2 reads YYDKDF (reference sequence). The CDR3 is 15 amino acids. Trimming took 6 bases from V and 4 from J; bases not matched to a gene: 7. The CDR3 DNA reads TGTGCCACCAGGGTAGCGGGAGGGCCCAGAGAGACCCAGTACTTC. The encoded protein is CATRVAGGPRETQYF. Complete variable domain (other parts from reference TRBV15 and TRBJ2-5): DAMVIQNPRYQVTQFGKPVTLSCSQTLNHNVMYWYQQKSSQAPKLLFHYYDKDFNNEADTPDNFQSRRPNTSFCFLDIRSPGLGDTAMYLCATRVAGGPRETQYFGPGTRLLVL.

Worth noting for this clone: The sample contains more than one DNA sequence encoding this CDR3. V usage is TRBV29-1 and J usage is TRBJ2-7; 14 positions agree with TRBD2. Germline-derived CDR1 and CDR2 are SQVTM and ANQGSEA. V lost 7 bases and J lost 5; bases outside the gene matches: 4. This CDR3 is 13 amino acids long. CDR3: CSAKGLAGDEQYF. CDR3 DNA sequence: TGCAGCGCCAAGGGACTAGCGGGGGACGAGCAGTACTTC.

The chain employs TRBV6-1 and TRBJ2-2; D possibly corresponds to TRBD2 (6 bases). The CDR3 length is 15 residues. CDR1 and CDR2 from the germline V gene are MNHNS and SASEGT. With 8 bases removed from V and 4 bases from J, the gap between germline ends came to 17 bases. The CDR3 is CASGREPGSTGELFF. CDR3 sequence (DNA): TGTGCCAGCGGGCGGGAACCAGGCAGCACCGGGGAGCTGTTTTTT.

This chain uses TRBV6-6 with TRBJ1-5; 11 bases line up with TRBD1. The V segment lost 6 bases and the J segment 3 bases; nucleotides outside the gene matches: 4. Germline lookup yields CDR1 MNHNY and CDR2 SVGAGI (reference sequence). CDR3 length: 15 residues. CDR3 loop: CASRGTGGANQPQHF. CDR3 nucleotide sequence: TGTGCCAGCAGAGGGACAGGGGGTGCCAATCAGCCCCAGCATTTT.

In DNA, the CDR3 is TGTGCCAGCAGTTTGCTTGTGCGGGACACAGATACGCAGTATTTT. It specifies CASSLLVRDTDTQYF. This chain uses TRBV28 with TRBJ2-3, with D possibly being TRBD2 (6 bases). Germline loops: CDR1 MDHEN, CDR2 SYDVKM. V was shortened by 3 bases and J by 2 bases, with 12 bases between the two germline ends. The CDR3 covers 15 residues. The full variable domain, completed using reference TRBV28 and TRBJ2-3, is DVKVTQSSRYLVKRTGEKVFLECVQDMDHENMFWYRQDPGLGLRLIYFSYDVKMKEKGDIPEGYSVSREKKERFSLILESASTNQTSMYLCASSLLVRDTDTQYFGPGTRLTVL.

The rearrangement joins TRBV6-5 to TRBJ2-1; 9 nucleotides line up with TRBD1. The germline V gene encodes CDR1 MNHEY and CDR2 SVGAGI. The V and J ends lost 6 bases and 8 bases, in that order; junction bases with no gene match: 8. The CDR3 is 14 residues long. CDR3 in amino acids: CASRTGTGIHEQFF. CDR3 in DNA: TGTGCCAGCAGAACCGGGACAGGGATCCATGAGCAGTTCTTC.

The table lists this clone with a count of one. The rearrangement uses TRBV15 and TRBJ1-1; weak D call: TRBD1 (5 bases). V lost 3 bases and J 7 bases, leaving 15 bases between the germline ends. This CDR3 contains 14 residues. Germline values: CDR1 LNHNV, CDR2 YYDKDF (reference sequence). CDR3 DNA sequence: TGTGCCACCAGCAGCTCTGTTGGACACCTTGAAGCTTTCTTT. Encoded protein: CATSSSVGHLEAFF.

The CDR3 DNA is TGCGCCAGCAGCTTGGCCACAGGCGCTATGAACACTGAAGCTTTCTTT. This translates into CASSLATGAMNTEAFF. This rearrangement joins TRBV5-1 to TRBJ1-1, with D possibly being TRBD1 (5 bases). CDR1 is SGHRS and CDR2 is YFSETQ in the germline V gene. Deletions cut 0 bases from V and 0 bases from J, with 12 bases between. There are 16 residues in the CDR3.

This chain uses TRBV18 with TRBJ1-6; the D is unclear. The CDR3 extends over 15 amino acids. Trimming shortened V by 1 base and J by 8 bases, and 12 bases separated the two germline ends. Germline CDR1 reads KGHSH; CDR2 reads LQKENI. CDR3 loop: CASSPLQGGDSPLHF. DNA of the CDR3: TGTGCCAGCTCACCACTCCAAGGTGGAGATTCACCCCTCCACTTT.

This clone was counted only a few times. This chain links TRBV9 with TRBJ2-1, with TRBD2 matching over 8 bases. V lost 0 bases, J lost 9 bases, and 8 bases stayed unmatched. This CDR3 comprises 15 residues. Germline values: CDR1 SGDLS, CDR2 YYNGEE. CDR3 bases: TGTGCCAGCAGCGTAGGTGCGGGGGGATGGGGTGAGCAGTTCTTC. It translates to CASSVGAGGWGEQFF.

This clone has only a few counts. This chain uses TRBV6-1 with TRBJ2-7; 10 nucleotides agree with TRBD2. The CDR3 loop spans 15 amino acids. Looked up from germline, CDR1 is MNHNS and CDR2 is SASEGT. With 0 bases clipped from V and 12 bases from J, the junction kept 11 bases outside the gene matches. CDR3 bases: TGTGCCAGCAGTGAAGCGCTTCGGGGGACTAGCGATCGGTACTTC. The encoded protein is CASSEALRGTSDRYF.

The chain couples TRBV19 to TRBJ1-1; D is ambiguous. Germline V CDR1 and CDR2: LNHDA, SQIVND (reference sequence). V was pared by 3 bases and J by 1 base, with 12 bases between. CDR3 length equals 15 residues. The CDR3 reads CASSMTLWANTEAFF. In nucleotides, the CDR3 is TGTGCCAGTAGTATGACCCTTTGGGCGAACACTGAAGCTTTCTTT.

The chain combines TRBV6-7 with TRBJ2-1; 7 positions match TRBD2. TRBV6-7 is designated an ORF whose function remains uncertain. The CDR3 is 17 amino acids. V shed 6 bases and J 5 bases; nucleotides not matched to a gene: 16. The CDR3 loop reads CASSRTLGLVEDNEQFF. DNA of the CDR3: TGTGCCAGCAGCCGAACGCTTGGACTAGTTGAGGACAATGAGCAGTTCTTC.

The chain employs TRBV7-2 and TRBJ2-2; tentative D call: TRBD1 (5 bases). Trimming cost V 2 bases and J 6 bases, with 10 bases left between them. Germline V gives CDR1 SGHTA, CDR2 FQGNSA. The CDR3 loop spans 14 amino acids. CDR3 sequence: CASSLPGKAGELFF. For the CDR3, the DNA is TGTGCCAGCAGCTTACCAGGGAAGGCCGGGGAGCTGTTTTTT.

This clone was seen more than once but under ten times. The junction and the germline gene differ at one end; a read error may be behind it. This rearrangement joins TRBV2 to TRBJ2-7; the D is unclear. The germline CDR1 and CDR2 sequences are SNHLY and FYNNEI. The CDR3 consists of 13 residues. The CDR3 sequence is CASSEGSFYEQYF. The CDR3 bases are TGTGCCAGCAGCGAAGGAAGCTTTTACGAGCAGTACTTC.

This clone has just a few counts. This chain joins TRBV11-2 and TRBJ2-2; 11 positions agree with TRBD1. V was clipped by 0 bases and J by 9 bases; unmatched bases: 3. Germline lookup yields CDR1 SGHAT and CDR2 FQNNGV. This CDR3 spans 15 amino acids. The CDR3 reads CASSLDWTGGRELFF. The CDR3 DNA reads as TGTGCCAGCAGCTTAGATTGGACAGGGGGCAGGGAGCTGTTTTTT.

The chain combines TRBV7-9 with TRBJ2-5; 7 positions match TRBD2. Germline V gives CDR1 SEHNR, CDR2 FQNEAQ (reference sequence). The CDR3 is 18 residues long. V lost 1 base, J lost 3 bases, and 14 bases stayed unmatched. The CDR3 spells CASSLVLGWDYSEETQYF. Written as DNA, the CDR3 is TGTGCCAGCAGCTTAGTTCTAGGCTGGGACTACTCAGAAGAGACCCAGTACTTC.

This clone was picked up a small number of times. This chain's CDR3 is CASSLLSGNTGELFF. CDR3 nucleotides: TGTGCCAGCAGCTTGCTCTCAGGGAACACCGGGGAGCTGTTTTTT. This sequence joins TRBV5-6 and TRBJ2-2, with D hard to call. Trimming stripped 1 base from V and 1 base from J, with 8 bases between. The CDR3 runs 15 residues. Germline CDR1 and CDR2: SGHDT and YYEEEE. Full variable domain (remainder filled in from reference TRBV5-6 and TRBJ2-2): DAGVTQSPTHLIKTRGQQVTLRCSPKSGHDTVSWYQQALGQGPQFIFQYYEEEERQRGNFPDRFSGHQFPNYSSELNVNALLLGDSALYLCASSLLSGNTGELFFGEGSRLTVL.

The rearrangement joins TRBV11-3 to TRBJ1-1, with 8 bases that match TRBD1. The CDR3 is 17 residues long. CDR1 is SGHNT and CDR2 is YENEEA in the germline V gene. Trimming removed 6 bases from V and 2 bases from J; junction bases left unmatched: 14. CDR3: CASSPKDRGLVNTEAFF. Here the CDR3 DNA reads TGTGCCAGCAGTCCGAAAGACAGGGGCCTTGTAAACACTGAAGCTTTCTTT.

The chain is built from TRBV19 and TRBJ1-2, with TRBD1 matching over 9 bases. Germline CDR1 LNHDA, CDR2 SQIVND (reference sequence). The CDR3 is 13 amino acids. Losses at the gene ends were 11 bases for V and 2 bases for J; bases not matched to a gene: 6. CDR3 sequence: CAAGTGLNYGYTF. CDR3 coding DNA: TGTGCCGCCGGGACAGGGCTCAACTATGGCTACACCTTC.

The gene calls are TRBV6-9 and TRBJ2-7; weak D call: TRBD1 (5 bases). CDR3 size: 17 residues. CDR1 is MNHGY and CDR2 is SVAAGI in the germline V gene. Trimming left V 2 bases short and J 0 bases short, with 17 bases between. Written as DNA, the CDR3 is TGTGCCAGCAGTTATGTTCCCGACAGCTCCCTCTCCTACGAGCAGTACTTC. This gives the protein CASSYVPDSSLSYEQYF.

This CDR3 reads CASSLGSVTGDTQYF. The CDR3, as DNA: TGTGCCAGCAGTTTGGGCTCAGTGACAGGAGATACGCAGTATTTT. The rearrangement uses TRBV28 and TRBJ2-3; D possibly corresponds to TRBD1 (6 bases). Germline V CDR1 and CDR2: MDHEN, SYDVKM. Trimming stripped 3 bases from V and 5 bases from J, with 15 bases between. CDR3 length: 15 residues.

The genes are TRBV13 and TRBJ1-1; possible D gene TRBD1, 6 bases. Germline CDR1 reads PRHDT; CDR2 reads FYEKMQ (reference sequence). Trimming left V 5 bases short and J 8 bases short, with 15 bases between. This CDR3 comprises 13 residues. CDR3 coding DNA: TGTGCCAGCAGCCACGGACAGCCTCTCGAAGCTTTCTTT. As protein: CASSHGQPLEAFF. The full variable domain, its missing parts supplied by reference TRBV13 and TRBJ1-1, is AAGVIQSPRHLIKEKRETATLKCYPIPRHDTVYWYQQGPGQDPQFLISFYEKMQSDKGSIPDRFSAQQFSDYHSELNMSSLELGDSALYFCASSHGQPLEAFFGQGTRLTVV.

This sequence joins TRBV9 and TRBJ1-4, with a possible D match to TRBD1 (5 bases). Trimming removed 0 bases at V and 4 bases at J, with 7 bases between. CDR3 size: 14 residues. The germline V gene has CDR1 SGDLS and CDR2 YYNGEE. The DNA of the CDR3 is TGTGCCAGCAGCGTAGGCCAGGGTAATGAAAAACTGTTTTTT. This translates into CASSVGQGNEKLFF.

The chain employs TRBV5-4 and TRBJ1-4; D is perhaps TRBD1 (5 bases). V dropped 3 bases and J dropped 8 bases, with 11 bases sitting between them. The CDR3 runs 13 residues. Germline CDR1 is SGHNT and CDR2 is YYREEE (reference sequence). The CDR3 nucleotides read TGTGCCAGCAGCTACGGCAGGGCCGAAAAACTGTTTTTT. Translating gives CASSYGRAEKLFF.